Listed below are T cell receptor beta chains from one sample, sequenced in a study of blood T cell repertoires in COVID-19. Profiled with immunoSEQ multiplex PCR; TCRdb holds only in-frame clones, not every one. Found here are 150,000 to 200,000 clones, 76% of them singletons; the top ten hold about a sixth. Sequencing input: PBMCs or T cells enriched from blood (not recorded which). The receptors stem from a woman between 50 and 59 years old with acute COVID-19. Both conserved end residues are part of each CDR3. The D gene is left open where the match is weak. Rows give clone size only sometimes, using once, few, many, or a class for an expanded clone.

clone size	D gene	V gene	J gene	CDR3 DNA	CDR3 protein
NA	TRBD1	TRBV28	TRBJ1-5	TGTGCCAGCAGTTGGGACAGAAATCAGCCCCAGCATTTT	CASSWDRNQPQHF
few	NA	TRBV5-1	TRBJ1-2	TGCGCCAGCAGCCCGACAGCTCAGAACTATGGCTACACCTTC	CASSPTAQNYGYTF
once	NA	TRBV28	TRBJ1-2	TGTGCCAGCAGTTTACCTATTACAGGGTATGGCTACACCTTC	CASSLPITGYGYTF
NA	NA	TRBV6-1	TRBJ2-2	TGTGCCAGCAGTGAAGATGAGGGGGTGTACACCGGGGAGCTGTTTTTT	CASSEDEGVYTGELFF
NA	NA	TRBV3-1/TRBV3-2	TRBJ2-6	TGTGCCAGCAGCCAAGGGCGGGCTGGGGCCAACGTCCTGACTTTC	CASSQGRAGANVLTF
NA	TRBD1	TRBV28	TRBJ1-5	TGTGCCAGCAGTTTATGGGCAGGGGGCCTCAATCAGCCCCAGCATTTT	CASSLWAGGLNQPQHF
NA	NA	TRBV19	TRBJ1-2	TGTGCCAGTAGTCCCAGGGGTGGCTACACCTTC	CASSPRGGYTF
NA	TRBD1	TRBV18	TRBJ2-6	TGTGCCAGCTCACCAGGGACAGCTCGGGGTTTTGGGGCCAACGTCCTGACTTTC	CASSPGTARGFGANVLTF
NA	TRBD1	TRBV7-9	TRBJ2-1	TGTGCCAGCAGCTTAACAGGGGGGAAGAATGAGCAGTTCTTC	CASSLTGGKNEQFF
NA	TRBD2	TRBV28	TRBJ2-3	TGTGCCAGCAGCTCCACTAGCGGGGGATCGGGAGATACGCAGTATTTT	CASSSTSGGSGDTQYF
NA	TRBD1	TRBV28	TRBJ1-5	TGTGCCGCGACCCCTGGGACAGGGGGCGGACAGCCCCAGCATTTT	CAATPGTGGGQPQHF
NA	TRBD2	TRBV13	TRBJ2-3	TGTGCCAGCAGCCCCCGGACTAGCGGGGGGGCGGCAGATACGCAGTATTTT	CASSPRTSGGAADTQYF
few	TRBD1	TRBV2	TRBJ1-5	TGTGCCAGCAGTGAAACAGGGGGGAGCAATCAGCCCCAGCATTTT	CASSETGGSNQPQHF
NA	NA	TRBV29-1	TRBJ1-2	TGCAGCGCTGGCGGCGGGCCTGAATATGGCTACACCTTC	CSAGGGPEYGYTF
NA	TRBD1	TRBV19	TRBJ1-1	TGTGCCAGTAGTAGAGACAGGGGATTGAACACTGAAGCTTTCTTT	CASSRDRGLNTEAFF
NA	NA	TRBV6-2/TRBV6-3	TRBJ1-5	TGTGCCAGCAGTTACTTGGGGCCCAATCAGCCCCAGCATTTT	CASSYLGPNQPQHF
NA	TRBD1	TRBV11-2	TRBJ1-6	TGTGCCAGCAGCCCGAACAGGGGGCCTAACGAATATAATTCACCCCTCCACTTT	CASSPNRGPNEYNSPLHF
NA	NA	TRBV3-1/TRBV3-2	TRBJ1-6	TGTGCCAGCAGCCAGCGACCACAGGTTTATAATTCACCCCTCCACTTT	CASSQRPQVYNSPLHF
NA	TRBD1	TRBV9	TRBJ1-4	TGTGCCAGCAGCATAGGACAGGGCCTTAATGAAAAACTGTTTTTT	CASSIGQGLNEKLFF
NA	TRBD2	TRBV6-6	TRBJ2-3	TGTGCCAGCAGTCAACTAGCGGGGGGGACAGATACGCAGTATTTT	CASSQLAGGTDTQYF
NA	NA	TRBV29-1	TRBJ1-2	TGCAGCGTTGGCGGAGTTTTACATCCAGGCTACACCTTC	CSVGGVLHPGYTF
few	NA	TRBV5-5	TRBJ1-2	TGTGCCAGCAGCCTACAGGGTAACACTAACTATGGCTACACCTTC	CASSLQGNTNYGYTF
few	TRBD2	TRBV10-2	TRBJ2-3	TGCGCCAGCAGTGAACCAGCGGGGGGCACAGATACGCAGTATTTT	CASSEPAGGTDTQYF
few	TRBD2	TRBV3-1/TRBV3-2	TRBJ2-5	TGTGCCAGCAGCCAAGATCTGAGCGGGGGGCCTCAAGAGACCCAGTACTTC	CASSQDLSGGPQETQYF
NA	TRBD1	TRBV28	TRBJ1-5	TGTGCCAGCAGTCTGAATCCGGGACAGGGAGGAGTGGCCCAGCATTTT	CASSLNPGQGGVAQHF
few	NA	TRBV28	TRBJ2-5	TGTGCCAGCAGTTTCGGGGGTCCGGGAGAGACCCAGTACTTC	CASSFGGPGETQYF
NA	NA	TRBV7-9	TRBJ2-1	TGTGCCAGCAGCCAGGTATGGTCTTACAATGAGCAGTTCTTC	CASSQVWSYNEQFF
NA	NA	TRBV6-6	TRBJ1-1	TGTGCCAGCAGGGACAGAGGGGGGGACACTGAAGCTTTCTTT	CASRDRGGDTEAFF
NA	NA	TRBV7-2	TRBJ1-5	TGTGCCAGCAGCCCCGGAGACAGAGTTAGCAATCAGCCCCAGCATTTT	CASSPGDRVSNQPQHF
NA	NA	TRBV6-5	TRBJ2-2	TGTGCCAGCAGGGGGGGAATTAGCGGGGAGCTGTTTTTT	CASRGGISGELFF
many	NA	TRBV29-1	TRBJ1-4	TGCAGCGTCACAGGAAGAATAGGTGAAAAACTGTTTTTT	CSVTGRIGEKLFF
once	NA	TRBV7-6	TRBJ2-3	TGTGCCAGCAGCTTACGCGGGGTCACAGATACGCAGTATTTT	CASSLRGVTDTQYF
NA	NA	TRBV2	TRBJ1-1	TGTGCCAGCAGTGAAATCAACAGCGAAGCTTTCTTT	CASSEINSEAFF
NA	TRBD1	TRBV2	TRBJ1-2	TGTGCCATCAGAGACCGGGACAGAGCAGATGGCTACACCTTC	CAIRDRDRADGYTF
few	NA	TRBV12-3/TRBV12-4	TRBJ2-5	TGTGCCAGCAGTTTGTGGCCTGAGACCCAGTACTTC	CASSLWPETQYF
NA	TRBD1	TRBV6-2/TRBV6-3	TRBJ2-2	TGTGCCAGCAGTTGGACAGGGGGCGTTAGGACCGGGGAGCTGTTTTTT	CASSWTGGVRTGELFF
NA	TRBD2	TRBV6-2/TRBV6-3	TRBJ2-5	TGTGCCAGCAGTTACTCGTGGCGGGGGGGCCAGTACCAAGAGACCCAGTACTTC	CASSYSWRGGQYQETQYF
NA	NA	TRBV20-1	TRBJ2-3	TGCAGTGCTAGTTCCAGGTTCAGGGCAGATACGCAGTATTTT	CSASSRFRADTQYF
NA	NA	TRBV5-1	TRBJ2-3	TGCGCCAGCAGCTTGGGACAGACTGGCTCAGATACGCAGTATTTT	CASSLGQTGSDTQYF